Below are 29 T cell receptor beta chains sequenced from a single sample in a study of OX40 agonist ivuxolimab in advanced cancers. Sequencing used immunoSEQ multiplex PCR; TCRdb keeps in-frame clones, though not all of them. The table includes 70,000 to 95,000 clones, 94% detected once. The sequenced sample was CD4+ or CD8+ T cells sorted from blood, obtained in a trial of the OX40 agonist ivuxolimab. These receptors were collected from an adult with an advanced solid tumor such as melanoma, head and neck, liver or kidney cancer.

As concerns this clone: One end of the junction fails to match germline, which may point to a read error. The chain has TRBV2 and TRBJ2-5; 15 positions agree with TRBD2. CDR3 length equals 17 residues. The germline gives CDR1 SNHLY, CDR2 FYNNEI. The CDR3 is CASREGLAGGPQETQYF. CDR3 in DNA: TGTGCCAGCAGGGAAGGACTAGCGGGAGGGCCGCAAGAGACCCAGTACTTC. The variable domain in full, completed from reference TRBV2 and TRBJ2-5, reads EPEVTQTPSHQVTQMGQEVILRCVPISNHLYFYWYRQILGQKVEFLVSFYNNEISEKSEIFDDQFSVERPDGSNFTLKIRSTKLEDSAMYFCASREGLAGGPQETQYFGPGTRLLVL.

The gene calls are TRBV13 and TRBJ2-6; D assignment may be TRBD1 or TRBD2 (6 bases each). Per the germline V gene, CDR1 is PRHDT and CDR2 is FYEKMQ (reference sequence). This CDR3 comprises 17 residues. The V end lost 5 bases, the J end lost 4 bases, and 18 bases lay between the germline ends. The CDR3 DNA reads as TGTGCCAGCAGCCCAAGCGCGGAGGGGGACGGGGCCAACGTCCTGACTTTC. Translating gives CASSPSAEGDGANVLTF.

Written as DNA, the CDR3 is TGTGCCAGCTCACCGGGCGGACCGGAAAACACTGAAGCTTTCTTT. It translates to CASSPGGPENTEAFF. The chain carries TRBV18 and TRBJ1-1, with D unclear. CDR3 size: 15 residues. Germline values: CDR1 KGHSH, CDR2 LQKENI. V was pared by 3 bases and J by 2 bases, with 13 bases between.

This chain links TRBV7-3 with TRBJ2-2; 9 positions agree with TRBD1. Germline CDR1 reads SGHTA; CDR2 reads FQGTGA. Trimming at V came to 4 bases and at J to 6 bases, leaving 6 bases not matched to a gene. CDR3 length: 15 residues. The CDR3 DNA follows: TGTGCCAGCAGCTCCTTCGACAGGGGGGCCGGGGAGCTGTTTTTT. Translated: CASSSFDRGAGELFF. The full variable domain, completed using reference TRBV7-3 and TRBJ2-2, is GAGVSQTPSNKVTEKGKYVELRCDPISGHTALYWYRQSLGQGPEFLIYFQGTGAADDSGLPNDRFFAVRPEGSVSTLKIQRTERGDSAVYLCASSSFDRGAGELFFGEGSRLTVL.

The chain employs TRBV11-2 and TRBJ2-7; 10 positions agree with TRBD1. There are 14 residues in the CDR3. Losses at the gene ends were 3 bases for V and 4 bases for J; bases not matched to a gene: 3. Germline assignment: CDR1 SGHAT and CDR2 FQNNGV. CDR3 in amino acids: CASSFGTGEYEQYF. As DNA, the CDR3 is TGTGCCAGCAGCTTCGGGACAGGGGAATACGAGCAGTACTTC.

The CDR3 is CASYSSGLAGGGEQFF. The CDR3, as DNA: TGTGCCAGTTACTCATCGGGACTAGCGGGAGGGGGTGAGCAGTTCTTC. This chain uses TRBV9 with TRBJ2-1; TRBD2 aligns across 16 bases. The germline gives CDR1 SGDLS, CDR2 YYNGEE. With 8 bases clipped from V and 9 bases from J, the junction kept 11 bases outside the gene matches. There are 16 residues in the CDR3.

V gene TRBV7-2 combines with J gene TRBJ2-1; no reliable D call. V was pared by 9 bases and J by 6 bases, with 15 bases between. The CDR3 runs 13 residues. The germline V gene has CDR1 SGHTA and CDR2 FQGNSA. The CDR3 region is CASRFSGGNEQFF. CDR3 coding DNA: TGTGCCAGTCGCTTCAGTGGCGGCAATGAGCAGTTCTTC.

This clone was counted only a few times. CDR3 residues: CASSLGRGATGEQYF. CDR3 DNA: TGTGCCAGCAGCTTAGGGCGGGGGGCCACCGGAGAGCAGTATTTT. This chain joins TRBV13 and TRBJ2-3; 8 bases map to TRBD2. V was clipped by 0 bases and J by 11 bases; unmatched bases: 10. CDR1 and CDR2 from the germline V gene are PRHDT and FYEKMQ (reference sequence). The CDR3 contains 15 residues.

This clone was picked up a small number of times. The V gene is TRBV27, the J gene TRBJ1-5; 7 nucleotides match TRBD1. Per germline, CDR1 MNHEY and CDR2 SMNVEV (reference sequence). The CDR3 has 14 amino acids. V lost 0 bases to trimming and J lost 7 bases; unmatched junction nucleotides: 3. The CDR3 sequence: CASSLSGGEQPQHF. The CDR3 DNA is TGTGCCAGCAGTTTATCAGGGGGCGAACAGCCCCAGCATTTT.

This chain uses TRBV4-1 with TRBJ2-1; TRBD2 matches 11 bases. The CDR3 contains 17 residues. Germline values: CDR1 MGHRA, CDR2 YSYEKL. V was clipped by 1 base and J by 8 bases; unmatched bases: 10. In DNA, the CDR3 is TGCGCCAGCAGCCAAGGGACTAGCGGGTGGAAGGGAGATGAGCAGTTCTTC. Translated, it gives CASSQGTSGWKGDEQFF.

This clone was counted only a few times. This rearrangement joins TRBV28 to TRBJ1-6; possibly TRBD1 for D (5 bases). The CDR3 is 13 residues long. Germline loops: CDR1 MDHEN, CDR2 SYDVKM. Trimming left V 2 bases short and J 9 bases short, with 8 bases between. The CDR3 DNA sequence: TGTGCCAGCAGTTTAAGGGGCGGTTCACCCCTCCACTTT. This gives the protein CASSLRGGSPLHF.

This clone was observed a few times. The chain couples TRBV7-8 to TRBJ2-3; D unresolved. Trimming pared 1 base from V and 2 bases from J, leaving 4 bases between. The germline gives CDR1 SGHVS, CDR2 FQNEAQ. CDR3 length: 13 residues. The CDR3: CASSLGPTDTQYF. The CDR3, as DNA: TGTGCCAGCAGCTTAGGTCCCACAGATACGCAGTATTTT.

The gene calls are TRBV13 and TRBJ1-2; D might be TRBD1 (5 bases). Per the germline V gene, CDR1 is PRHDT and CDR2 is FYEKMQ (reference sequence). CDR3 length: 14 residues. Trimming stripped 1 base from V and 2 bases from J, with 8 bases between. CDR3 nucleotides: TGTGCCAGCAGCTTAGTACAGGCCAACTATGGCTACACCTTC. Amino acid sequence: CASSLVQANYGYTF.

This chain connects TRBV28 to TRBJ2-7; 10 bases align to TRBD1. In germline, CDR1 is MDHEN, CDR2 SYDVKM. The V and J ends lost 6 bases and 6 bases, in that order; junction bases with no gene match: 5. The CDR3 covers 13 residues. For the CDR3, the DNA is TGTGCCAGCAGCCCGGGACAGGGGTCCGAGCAGTACTTC. It is translated as CASSPGQGSEQYF.

The J gene is TRBJ2-7, the V gene TRBV28; D is ambiguous. Trimming removed 6 bases from V and 3 bases from J, with 12 bases in between. In germline, CDR1 is MDHEN, CDR2 SYDVKM. The CDR3 runs 13 residues. The CDR3 sequence is CASSTVSFYEQYF. DNA of the CDR3: TGTGCCAGCAGCACAGTTTCCTTCTACGAGCAGTACTTC.

The CDR3: CASSEGQGANYGYTF. The CDR3 DNA follows: TGTGCCAGCAGTGAAGGACAGGGGGCGAACTATGGCTACACCTTC. The rearrangement joins TRBV6-1 to TRBJ1-2; 10 bases fit TRBD1. The CDR3 has 15 residues. Looked up from germline, CDR1 is MNHNS and CDR2 is SASEGT. The V and J ends lost 1 base and 2 bases, in that order; junction bases with no gene match: 1.

About this clone: The same CDR3 arises from other DNA sequences in this sample as well. The V gene is TRBV7-9, the J gene TRBJ2-7; D unresolved. Germline V gene sequence: CDR1 SEHNR, CDR2 FQNEAQ (reference sequence). CDR3 length: 13 residues. V lost 5 bases, J lost 2 bases, and 10 bases lay in between. In DNA, the CDR3 is TGTGCCAGCAGCCCCCCTGGGGCCTACGAGCAGTACTTC. Its translation is CASSPPGAYEQYF.

The V and J genes are TRBV7-9 and TRBJ1-1; D not resolved. CDR3 length: 13 residues. V lost 5 bases to trimming and J lost 5 bases, with 12 bases between them. Germline values: CDR1 SEHNR, CDR2 FQNEAQ (reference sequence). CDR3 nucleotide sequence: TGTGCCAGCAGCCCCCCAGTGAGAACTGAAGCTTTCTTT. It encodes CASSPPVRTEAFF.

This chain connects TRBV29-1 to TRBJ1-2; no clear D gene. V was trimmed by 2 bases and J by 8 bases, leaving 12 bases between them. This CDR3 has 12 amino acids. Germline V gene data show CDR1 as SQVTM and CDR2 as ANQGSEA. The CDR3, as DNA: TGCAGCGTTGAATCACTTGCCGAGGGCTACACCTTC. Encoded protein: CSVESLAEGYTF.

The V gene is TRBV7-9, the J gene TRBJ2-1; D is possibly TRBD2 (5 bases). V lost 6 bases and J lost 10, with 22 bases in between. The CDR3 covers 15 residues. Per germline, CDR1 SEHNR and CDR2 FQNEAQ (reference sequence). The CDR3 DNA reads as TGTGCCAGCAGTCAACAACTAGGACTGTCGGAGGAGCAGTTCTTC. Translated: CASSQQLGLSEEQFF.

The chain uses TRBV10-3 and TRBJ2-2; tentatively, D is TRBD2 (6 bases). V shed 1 base and J shed 3 bases, with 12 bases lying between them. From germline, CDR1 is ENHRY and CDR2 SYGVKD. The CDR3 sequence is 16 residues long. CDR3 residues: CAISEFIRGYTGELFF. The CDR3 nucleotides read TGTGCCATCAGTGAGTTCATTCGGGGGTACACCGGGGAGCTGTTTTTT.

The gene calls are TRBV15 and TRBJ2-7, with 14 bases identical to TRBD2. Germline V gene lookup returns CDR1 LNHNV and CDR2 YYDKDF (reference sequence). The CDR3 loop spans 18 amino acids. The V segment lost 5 bases and the J segment 2 bases; nucleotides outside the gene matches: 11. For the CDR3, the DNA is TGTGCCACCAGCGGAGGACTAGCGGGAGGTGGAAGGGCCTACGAGCAGTACTTC. Its translation is CATSGGLAGGGRAYEQYF.

This clone was counted only a few times. The rearrangement uses TRBV27 and TRBJ1-2; no reliable D call. This CDR3 is 12 amino acids long. V was pared by 5 bases and J by 5 bases, with 9 bases between. Germline-derived CDR1 and CDR2 are MNHEY and SMNVEV (reference sequence). CDR3 nucleotides: TGTGCCAGCAGTGAGGACGGTTATGGCTACACCTTC. Encoded protein: CASSEDGYGYTF.

The CDR3 DNA follows: TGTGCCAGCAGGCAAGAGAACACCGGGGAGCTGTTTTTT. It codes for CASRQENTGELFF. The V call is TRBV6-1, the J call TRBJ2-2; no reliable D call. V was cut by 6 bases and J by 1 base, with 6 bases left in between. The CDR3 is 13 residues long. CDR1 is MNHNS and CDR2 is SASEGT in the germline V gene.

The chain uses TRBV11-3 and TRBJ2-5; D perhaps matches TRBD1 (5 bases). The germline V gene has CDR1 SGHNT and CDR2 YENEEA. V lost 4 bases, J lost 5 bases, and 5 bases lay in between. This CDR3 contains 11 residues. In nucleotides, the CDR3 is TGTGCCAGCAGCTCAGGGGAGACCCAGTACTTC. Its protein is CASSSGETQYF.

Only one count was recorded for this clone. The V gene is TRBV5-1, the J gene TRBJ2-2, with D possibly matching TRBD2 (6 bases). Trimming took off 2 bases at V and 4 bases at J, with 9 bases between the two ends. This CDR3 is 14 amino acids long. Germline-derived CDR1 and CDR2 are SGHRS and YFSETQ. For the CDR3, the DNA is TGCGCCAGCAGCTTTACCGGGGGCACCGGGGAGCTGTTTTTT. Translated, it gives CASSFTGGTGELFF.

The CDR3 here is CASSLDSTYEQYF. DNA for the CDR3: TGTGCCAGCAGCCTCGACAGCACCTACGAGCAGTACTTC. This chain joins TRBV7-3 and TRBJ2-7; D may be TRBD1 (5 bases). V gave up 5 bases and J gave up 2 bases, with 10 bases separating them. Germline V CDR1 and CDR2: SGHTA, FQGTGA. The CDR3 length is 13 residues.

The rearrangement joins TRBV5-6 to TRBJ1-1; D gene unclear. This CDR3 comprises 15 residues. Trimming pared 2 bases from V and 2 bases from J, leaving 13 bases between. Per the germline V gene, CDR1 is SGHDT and CDR2 is YYEEEE. In nucleotides, the CDR3 is TGTGCCAGCAGCTTTGGGCCGGGTTCAAACACTGAAGCTTTCTTT. As protein: CASSFGPGSNTEAFF.

The chain joins TRBV11-3 to TRBJ2-7, with TRBD2 matching over 7 bases. The junction had 5 bases not matched to a gene; V was cut back by 3 bases and J by 3 bases. Germline CDR1 is SGHNT and CDR2 is YENEEA. CDR3 size: 14 residues. The CDR3 reads CASSFGSGGYEQYF. CDR3 sequence (DNA): TGTGCCAGCAGCTTTGGATCGGGAGGCTACGAGCAGTACTTC.